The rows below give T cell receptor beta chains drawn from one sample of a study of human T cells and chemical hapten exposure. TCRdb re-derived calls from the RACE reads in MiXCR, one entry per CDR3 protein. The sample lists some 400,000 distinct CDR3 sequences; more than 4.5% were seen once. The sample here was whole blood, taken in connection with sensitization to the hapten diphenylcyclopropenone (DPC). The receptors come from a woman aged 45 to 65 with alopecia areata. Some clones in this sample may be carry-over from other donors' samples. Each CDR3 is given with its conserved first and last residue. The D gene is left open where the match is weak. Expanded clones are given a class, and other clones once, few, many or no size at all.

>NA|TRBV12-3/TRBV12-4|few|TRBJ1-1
CASSIPRGEAPTEAFF
TGTGCCAGCAGTATTCCGAGAGGGGAGGCGCCCACTGAAGCTTTCTTT
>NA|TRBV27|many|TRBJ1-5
CASSPSPFGNQPQHF
TGTGCCAGCAGTCCCAGCCCTTTTGGGAATCAGCCCCAGCATTTT
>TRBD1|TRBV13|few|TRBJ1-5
CASSHSTGGQPQHF
TGTGCCAGCAGTCATTCGACAGGGGGACAGCCCCAGCATTTT
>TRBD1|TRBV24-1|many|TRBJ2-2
CATSERQGRLFF
TGTGCCACCAGTGAGCGACAGGGGAGGCTGTTTTTT
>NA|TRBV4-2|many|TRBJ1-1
CASSQVLGVEAFF
TGTGCCAGCAGCCAAGTTTTAGGGGTTGAAGCTTTCTTT
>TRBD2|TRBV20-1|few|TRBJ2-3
CSARSERGPPHTDTQYF
TGCAGTGCTAGGAGCGAGCGGGGGCCCCCCCACACAGATACGCAGTATTTT
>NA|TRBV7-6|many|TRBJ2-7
CASSLGAASYEQYF
TGTGCCAGCAGCTTAGGCGCCGCATCCTACGAGCAGTACTTC
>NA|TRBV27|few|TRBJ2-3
CASSFSPRPAIGTDTQYF
TGTGCCAGCAGTTTCTCCCCTCGACCAGCTATAGGCACAGATACGCAGTATTTT
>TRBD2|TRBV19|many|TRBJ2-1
CASTLGGGYNEQFF
TGTGCCAGTACCCTGGGCGGGGGTTACAATGAGCAGTTCTTC
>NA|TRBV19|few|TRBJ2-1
CASSPSWGSNEQFF
TGTGCCAGTAGTCCCTCATGGGGCAGCAATGAGCAGTTCTTC
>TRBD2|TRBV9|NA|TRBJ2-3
CARSQMRGGNTDTQYF
TGTGCCAGGAGCCAGATGCGGGGGGGTAATACAGATACGCAGTATTTT
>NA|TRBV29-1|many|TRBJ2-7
CSVVGPVTYEQYF
TGCAGCGTTGTCGGGCCGGTAACCTACGAGCAGTACTTC
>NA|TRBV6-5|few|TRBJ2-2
CASRGPRLTGELFF
TGTGCCAGCAGGGGGCCCCGGCTCACCGGGGAGCTGTTTTTT
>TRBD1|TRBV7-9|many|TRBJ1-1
CAIRQGSTEAFF
TGTGCCATCCGACAGGGGAGTACTGAAGCTTTCTTT
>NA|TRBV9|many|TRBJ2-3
CASSVENGLGTDTQYF
TGTGCCAGCAGCGTAGAAAACGGGTTGGGCACAGATACGCAGTATTTT
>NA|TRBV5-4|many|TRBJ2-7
CASSLGPASYEQYF
TGTGCCAGCAGCTTGGGACCTGCGTCCTACGAGCAGTACTTC
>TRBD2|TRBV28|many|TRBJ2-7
CASSFHLAVLTYEQYF
TGTGCCAGCAGTTTTCACCTAGCGGTCCTAACCTACGAGCAGTACTTC
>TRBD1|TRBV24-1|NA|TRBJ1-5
CATSDTGADQPQHF
TGTGCCACCAGTGATACAGGGGCGGATCAGCCCCAGCATTTT
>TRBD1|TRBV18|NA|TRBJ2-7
CASSLKQGGEQYF
TGTGCCAGCTCCCTCAAACAGGGGGGCGAGCAGTACTTC
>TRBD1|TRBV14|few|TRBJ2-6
CASSRLTGIPTSGANVLTF
TGTGCCAGCAGCCGGCTGACAGGGATACCCACCTCTGGGGCCAACGTCCTGACTTTC
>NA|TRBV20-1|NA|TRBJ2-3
CSARSTGTDTQYF
TGCAGTGCCCGCAGTACGGGCACAGATACGCAGTATTTT
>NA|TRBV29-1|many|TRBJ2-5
CSVEDGDAQETQYF
TGCAGCGTTGAAGATGGCGACGCCCAAGAGACCCAGTACTTC
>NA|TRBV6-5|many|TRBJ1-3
CASSRGTVSSGNTIYF
TGTGCCAGCAGCCGGGGGACGGTTTCCTCTGGAAACACCATATATTTT
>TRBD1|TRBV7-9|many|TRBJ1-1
CASSATGAINTEAFF
TGTGCCAGCAGCGCGACAGGGGCGATCAACACTGAAGCTTTCTTT
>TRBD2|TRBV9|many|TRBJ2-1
CASSVVLAGEQFF
TGTGCCAGCAGCGTAGTACTAGCGGGAGAGCAGTTCTTC
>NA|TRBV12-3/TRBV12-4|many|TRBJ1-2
CASSLSHRYGYTF
TGTGCCAGCAGTCTTAGCCATCGGTATGGCTACACCTTC
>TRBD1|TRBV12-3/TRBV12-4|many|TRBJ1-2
CASRLQGEHGYTF
TGTGCCAGCAGGCTACAGGGGGAGCATGGCTACACCTTC
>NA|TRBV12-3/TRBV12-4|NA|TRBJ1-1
CASSFQAVGNTEAFF
TGTGCCAGCAGTTTCCAGGCTGTAGGTAACACTGAAGCTTTCTTT
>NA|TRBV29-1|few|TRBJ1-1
CSVEVGGGTEAFF
TGCAGCGTTGAAGTAGGGGGAGGCACTGAAGCTTTCTTT
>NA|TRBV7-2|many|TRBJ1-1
CASSWGGYLNTEAFF
TGTGCCAGCAGCTGGGGGGGGTATTTGAACACTGAAGCTTTCTTT